The 20 T cell receptor beta chains reported below all come from one sample, sequenced in a study of blood T cells in healthy people across ages. PCR was performed a second time for 7 to 11 cycles using a sample-barcoded 5' primer and a J-beta primer mix. TCRdb fed the 5' RACE reads into MiXCR, producing one record per CDR3 protein. This repertoire shows hundreds of thousands of distinct CDR3 sequences, under 25% found once; its top ten account for around 3.4%. Sequencing used blood. All receptors derive from a man between 65 and 85 years old in good health.

The V and J genes are TRBV5-1 and TRBJ2-1, with 13 bases matching TRBD2. The CDR3 is 15 residues long. CDR1 is SGHRS, CDR2 YFSETQ, per germline. V shed 4 bases and J 8 bases; nucleotides not matched to a gene: 6. DNA for the CDR3: TGCGCCAGCAGCGAGGGACTAGCGGGAACGGATGAGCAGTTCTTC. Translated, it gives CASSEGLAGTDEQFF.

This chain connects TRBV12-3 or TRBV12-4 to TRBJ2-1, with 7 bases matching TRBD2. The CDR3 has 17 residues. V lost 0 bases to trimming and J lost 5 bases; unmatched junction nucleotides: 10. DNA for the CDR3: TGTGCCAGCAGTTTAGCGCTAGGGCTAGCGGTCCACAATGAGCAGTTCTTC. Its protein is CASSLALGLAVHNEQFF.

V and J are TRBV20-1 and TRBJ2-5; 7 positions agree with TRBD2. Germline V CDR1 and CDR2: DFQATT, SNEGSKA (reference sequence). The CDR3 consists of 18 residues. Germline trimming cut 0 bases from V and 4 bases from J; bases unmatched to any gene: 17. The CDR3 sequence is CSARDEGLGGSAGETQYF. The CDR3 DNA reads as TGCAGTGCTAGAGATGAGGGGTTGGGCGGGAGTGCTGGAGAGACCCAGTACTTC.

This clonotype has at least ten counts. The chain employs TRBV5-1 and TRBJ2-1, with D perhaps assigned TRBD1 or TRBD2 (5 bases each). Trimming took 5 bases from V and 2 from J, leaving 14 bases between them. Germline CDR1 SGHRS, CDR2 YFSETQ. The length of the CDR3 is 15 residues. The CDR3 bases are TGCGCCAGCAGGGGTATCGGGACCACCTACAATGAGCAGTTCTTC. This translates into CASRGIGTTYNEQFF.

This CDR3 reads CASSQIESGRARETQYF. In nucleotides, the CDR3 is TGTGCCAGCAGTCAAATCGAGAGCGGGAGGGCCCGGGAGACCCAGTACTTC. This sequence joins TRBV27 and TRBJ2-5; TRBD2 agrees at 10 bases. The germline V gene has CDR1 MNHEY and CDR2 SMNVEV (reference sequence). The CDR3 is 17 amino acids. The V gene end was trimmed by 5 bases and the J gene end by 5 bases; junction bases not matched to a gene: 14.

This clonotype occurred a few times. The V and J genes are TRBV20-1 and TRBJ2-3; the match to TRBD2 covers 8 bases. CDR3 size: 15 residues. CDR1 and CDR2 from the germline V gene are DFQATT and SNEGSKA (reference sequence). Trimming removed 6 bases from V and 1 base from J; junction bases left unmatched: 9. The CDR3, as DNA: TGCAGTGCCCAAATCACTAGCGGCCGCACAGATACGCAGTATTTT. Translated, it gives CSAQITSGRTDTQYF.

This clonotype turned up a few times. This chain links TRBV24-1 with TRBJ2-2; D remains ambiguous. Germline V lookup: CDR1 KGHDR, CDR2 SFDVKD. Trimming removed 2 bases from V and 5 bases from J, with 11 bases in between. There are 15 residues in the CDR3. The CDR3 DNA sequence: TGTGCCACCAGTGATTCGGGTAGAACGACCGGGGAGCTGTTTTTT. Its translation: CATSDSGRTTGELFF.

The chain employs TRBV5-4 and TRBJ2-1; no clear D. From germline, CDR1 is SGHNT and CDR2 YYREEE (reference sequence). This CDR3 has 12 amino acids. Trimming stripped 3 bases from V and 6 bases from J, with 7 bases between. CDR3 coding DNA: TGTGCCAGCAGCTCCTCTATCAATGAGCAGTTCTTC. This codes for CASSSSINEQFF.

This clonotype was seen a handful of times. The V gene is TRBV20-1, the J gene TRBJ2-7; no definite D call. Trimming stripped 3 bases from V and 2 bases from J, with 14 bases between. The CDR3 length is 14 residues. Germline V lookup: CDR1 DFQATT, CDR2 SNEGSKA (reference sequence). The CDR3 coding sequence is TGCAGTGCTAGCCCGACCCAACCTCCCTACGAGCAGTACTTC. This sequence encodes CSASPTQPPYEQYF.

The chain recombines TRBV14 with TRBJ2-1; no reliable D call. Trimming removed 3 bases at V and 6 bases at J, with 12 bases between. The CDR3 is made up of 14 amino acids. Germline loops: CDR1 SGHDN, CDR2 FVKESK. CDR3 bases: TGTGCCAGCAGCCAGATAAACACACTCAATGAGCAGTTCTTC. It codes for CASSQINTLNEQFF. Filled out from reference TRBV14 and TRBJ2-1, the complete variable domain reads EAGVTQFPSHSVIEKGQTVTLRCDPISGHDNLYWYRRVMGKEIKFLLHFVKESKQDESGMPNNRFLAERTGGTYSTLKVQPAELEDSGVYFCASSQINTLNEQFFGPGTRLTVL.

About this clonotype itself: This may arise from a read error, as a much more abundant clone is one base away. The chain combines TRBV6-1 with TRBJ1-4; possible D gene TRBD1, 5 bases. Germline CDR1 is MNHNS and CDR2 is SASEGT. The CDR3 consists of 15 residues. V dropped 4 bases and J dropped 5 bases, with 14 bases sitting between them. The CDR3 loop is CASSARDGQNEKLFF. The DNA for the CDR3 is TGTGCCAGCAGTGCCCGGGACGGACAAAATGAAAAACTGTTTTTT.

With respect to this clonotype: Relative to the germline gene, one junction end is altered; a read error may explain this. The rearrangement uses TRBV18 and TRBJ2-4, with D possibly TRBD1 on 6 matching bases. In germline, CDR1 is KGHSH, CDR2 LQKENI. This CDR3 region has 13 residues. CDR3 region: CARLDSPKDIQYF. The CDR3 nucleotides read TGTGCCAGATTGGACAGTCCCAAAGACATTCAGTACTTC.

This clonotype was seen only a few times. The J gene is TRBJ1-3, the V gene TRBV15; no definite D call. V shed 8 bases and J shed 0 bases, with 8 bases lying between them. Germline assignment: CDR1 LNHNV and CDR2 YYDKDF (reference sequence). The CDR3 length is 13 residues. The CDR3 reads CATASFSGNTIYF. CDR3 DNA: TGTGCCACCGCGTCTTTCTCTGGAAACACCATATATTTT.

This chain connects TRBV7-9 to TRBJ2-7; 7 bases are shared with TRBD1. Germline V gives CDR1 SEHNR, CDR2 FQNEAQ (reference sequence). V shed 5 bases and J 2 bases; nucleotides not matched to a gene: 6. The CDR3 totals 14 residues. The CDR3 nucleotides read TGTGCCAGCAGCAGAGGACAGGTGCCCTACGAGCAGTACTTC. It yields the protein CASSRGQVPYEQYF.

This clonotype was seen ten or more times. The chain couples TRBV7-2 to TRBJ2-3; D perhaps matches TRBD2 (5 bases). The CDR3 sequence is 14 residues long. Germline V gene data show CDR1 as SGHTA and CDR2 as FQGNSA. Trimming stripped 2 bases from V and 0 bases from J, with 6 bases between. This CDR3 is CASSLRRSTDTQYF. DNA of the CDR3: TGTGCCAGCAGCTTACGGAGGAGCACAGATACGCAGTATTTT.

The chain couples TRBV7-8 to TRBJ1-2; TRBD1 aligns across 9 bases. CDR1 and CDR2 from the germline V gene are SGHVS and FQNEAQ. J was trimmed by 0 bases and V by 0 bases; bases with no gene match: 8. The CDR3 sequence is 18 residues long. This CDR3 is CASSLASDGTGTNYGYTF. The CDR3 DNA reads TGTGCCAGCAGCTTAGCGAGTGATGGGACAGGGACTAACTATGGCTACACCTTC.

This clonotype was seen a few times. This chain connects TRBV12-3 or TRBV12-4 to TRBJ1-4; D possibly corresponds to TRBD1 (6 bases). V lost 5 bases, J lost 8 bases, and 18 bases lay in between. The CDR3 covers 15 residues. In nucleotides, the CDR3 is TGTGCCAGCAGTCTGGGGGCGGGCACTAGGGAAAAACTGTTTTTT. Amino acid sequence: CASSLGAGTREKLFF.

This clonotype showed up just a few times. V is TRBV27 and J is TRBJ2-5, with 7 bases matching TRBD2. TRBJ2-1 explains the end of the DNA better; the J call may be wrong. The CDR3 is 16 amino acids. Germline V CDR1 and CDR2: MNHEY, SMNVEV (reference sequence). CDR3: CASSTSGVGFCDEQFF. The DNA of the CDR3 is TGTGCCAGCAGTACCAGCGGGGTGGGGTTCTGCGATGAGCAGTTCTTC.

The sample holds a few counts of this clonotype. V and J are TRBV27 and TRBJ1-6; tentative D call: TRBD1 (5 bases). The V end was cut by 6 bases, the J end by 10 bases, with 16 bases between. CDR1 is MNHEY and CDR2 is SMNVEV in the germline V gene (reference sequence). This CDR3 has 14 amino acids. In DNA, the CDR3 is TGTGCCAGCAGACCTGCAGGGCGAGGATCACCCCTCCACTTT. As protein: CASRPAGRGSPLHF.

This clonotype appeared a few times. CDR3 in amino acids: CATSRDGNYYNEQFF. The CDR3 DNA sequence: TGTGCCACCAGCAGAGATGGGAACTACTACAATGAGCAGTTCTTC. The chain is built from TRBV15 and TRBJ2-1; the D is unclear. This CDR3 has 15 amino acids. The V gene lost 0 bases and the J gene lost 3 bases, with 9 bases spanning the gap. CDR1 is LNHNV and CDR2 is YYDKDF in the germline V gene (reference sequence).